Described below is a single TCR beta chain sequence and its context. The data are from a study of blood T cell repertoires in COVID-19. The study recruited people aged roughly 18 to 100 years across around 24 US areas. The germline CDR1 and CDR2 sequences are KGHDR and SFDVKD. After removal of 4 bases from V and 5 bases from J, the junction contained 12 bases not matched to a gene. The CDR3 spans 16 residues. As handled by the study authors: Researchers report that nucleated cell counts were estimated from reference gene primer amplification. TCRdb keeps only in-frame clones here, not all; method: immunoSEQ multiplex PCR. V and J calls and clone size are copied from that table; D and trimming were computed from the DNA. The profile shows under 300,000 clones, more than 85% of them singletons.

Sequencing used PBMCs or T cells enriched from blood (not recorded which). The sequence came from a woman aged 45-59 years who had recovered from COVID-19. This chain connects TRBV24-1 to TRBJ1-2; 7 bases are shared with TRBD1. CDR3 region: CATSEPTGRGGYGYTF. CDR3 nucleotide sequence: TGTGCCACCAGTGAACCGACAGGGAGAGGCGGGTATGGCTACACCTTC.